This TCR beta chain came from a study of siplizumab effects on memory and regulatory T cells. The germline V gene encodes CDR1 MNHEY and CDR2 SMNVEV (reference sequence). V dropped 6 bases and J dropped 8; count of bases not matched to a gene: 7. The CDR3 contains 14 residues. Method: immunoSEQ multiplex PCR; TCRdb's copy keeps in-frame clones and lacks some. Among more than 95,000 clones listed, just over 90% were seen once. The material sequenced was CD4+ T cells sorted from blood. The receptor was derived from a human donor in good health. The chain employs TRBV27 and TRBJ2-1, with 10 bases identical to TRBD1. CDR3 sequence: CASRETGGFDEQFF. CDR3 nucleotide sequence: TGTGCCAGCAGAGAGACAGGGGGCTTCGATGAGCAGTTCTTC.